Included here is one TCR beta chain sequence, with context. In the study's own analysis: For nucleated cells, counts were estimated from reference gene primer amplification. The data were produced by immunoSEQ multiplex PCR, yet TCRdb's version contains in-frame clones alone and is incomplete. V, J and clone size were drawn from that table, and D and trimming were deduced from the DNA. The table lists roughly 80,000 clones, 91% of them singletons. The data are from a study of blood T cell repertoires in COVID-19. Study as a whole: Acute and convalescent COVID-19 samples came from the United States, Italy and Spain. PBMCs, B-cell-depleted T cells, or T cells provided the cDNA or gDNA that made up the material.

Germline loops: CDR1 KGHSH, CDR2 LQKENI. The V gene end was trimmed by 6 bases and the J gene end by 8 bases; junction bases not matched to a gene: 13. This CDR3 is built from 15 residues. This chain joins TRBV18 and TRBJ1-2; 9 positions match TRBD1. The receptor comes from a woman aged 50 to 65 in a cohort sampled during active COVID-19. Sequencing was carried out using peripheral blood. The CDR3 bases are TGTGCCAGCTCCGGGGCAGGACAGGGGAAAGACGGCTACACCTTC. Translating it yields CASSGAGQGKDGYTF.